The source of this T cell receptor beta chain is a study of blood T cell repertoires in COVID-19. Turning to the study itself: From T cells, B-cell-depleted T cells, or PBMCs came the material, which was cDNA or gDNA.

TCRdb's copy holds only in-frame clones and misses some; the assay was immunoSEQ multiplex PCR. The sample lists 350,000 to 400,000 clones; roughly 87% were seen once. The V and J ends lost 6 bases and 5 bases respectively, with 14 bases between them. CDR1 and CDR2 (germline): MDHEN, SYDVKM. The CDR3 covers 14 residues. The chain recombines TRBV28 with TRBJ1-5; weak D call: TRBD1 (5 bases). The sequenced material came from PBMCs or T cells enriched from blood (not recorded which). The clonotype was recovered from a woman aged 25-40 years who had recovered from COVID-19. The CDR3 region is CASSPGLGDQPQHF. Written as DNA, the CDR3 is TGTGCCAGCAGCCCAGGGTTAGGGGATCAGCCCCAGCATTTT.